The clone carrying this T cell receptor beta chain occurred a few times. The antigen is not known. This CDR3 is 15 amino acids long. Trimming cost V 5 bases and J 8 bases, with 19 bases left between them. CDR1 is SGHTA and CDR2 is FQGNSA in the germline V gene. The data were taken from a study of response to subunit inactivated influenza vaccine. Study-wide points: The authors suggested that every seasonal influenza vaccination recruits few new T cells.

TCRdb reprocessed the RT-PCR reads with MiXCR, giving one entry per CDR3 protein. The sample lists over 450,000 distinct CDR3 sequences, over 10% occurring once. The sequence derives from a man over 45 who received an inactivated influenza vaccine. The chain combines TRBV7-2 with TRBJ2-1; TRBD2 might be the D (7 bases). The source material was PBMCs from blood, sampled 45 days after vaccination. The CDR3 sequence: CASSEGGGRGDEQFF. As DNA, the CDR3 is TGTGCCAGCAGCGAGGGGGGCGGGAGAGGCGATGAGCAGTTCTTC.